Listed below are T cell receptor beta chains from one sample, sequenced in a study of neoadjuvant anti-PD-1 for oral cavity cancer. Some clones are missing from TCRdb's copy, which holds only in-frame ones; the method was immunoSEQ multiplex PCR. This sample has 84,000 or so clones; less than 85% occur once, and the top ten carry around 3.1%. Sequencing used PBMCs, obtained before nivolumab (anti-PD-1) treatment. Receptors were obtained from a person aged 35-79 years with oral cavity squamous cell carcinoma. CDR3s include the opening cysteine and the closing phenylalanine or tryptophan. The order of the fields is D gene, V gene, clone size, J gene, CDR3 DNA, CDR3 protein. A D gene is named only where the DNA matches it firmly. Clone size appears in some rows only: once, few, many, or a class for an expanded clone.

-	TRBV5-1	-	TRBJ2-5	TGCGCCAGCAGCTTGGGACGGGGTGAGACCCAGTACTTC	CASSLGRGETQYF
TRBD1	TRBV10-3	once	TRBJ1-2	TGTGCCATCAGCAATACAGGGGACTATGGCTACACCTTC	CAISNTGDYGYTF
TRBD2	TRBV2	once	TRBJ2-1	TGTGCCAGTCTCTCGGGGCGGGAGTCCTACAATGAGCAGTTCTTC	CASLSGRESYNEQFF
-	TRBV6-5	-	TRBJ1-3	TGTGCCAGCAGGACCCGACAGAACTCTGGAAACACCATATATTTT	CASRTRQNSGNTIYF
TRBD2	TRBV4-2	-	TRBJ2-2	TGTGCCAGCAGCCCGCGGACTAGCGGGAACACCGGGGAGCTGTTTTTT	CASSPRTSGNTGELFF
TRBD2	TRBV2	-	TRBJ2-3	TGTGCCAGCAAGGGACTAGCGACCGCCACGGATACGCAGTATTTT	CASKGLATATDTQYF
TRBD1	TRBV29-1	once	TRBJ1-5	TGCAGCGTCCGGGACAGCACTTATAGCAATCAGCCCCAGCATTTT	CSVRDSTYSNQPQHF
-	TRBV4-1	-	TRBJ1-4	TGCGCCAGCAGCCAAGATGCAAGGGGACCGAATGAAAAACTGTTTTTT	CASSQDARGPNEKLFF
-	TRBV30	-	TRBJ1-1	TGTGCCTGGAGTGTCCTACAGGTTGAAGCTTTCTTT	CAWSVLQVEAFF
-	TRBV29-1	-	TRBJ1-2	TGCAGCGTTGGGGACGGCCTTGTCTATGGCTACACCTTC	CSVGDGLVYGYTF
TRBD1	TRBV5-4	-	TRBJ1-2	TGTGCCAGCAGCTTGTTTGCAGGGGGCTACTATGGCTACACCTTC	CASSLFAGGYYGYTF
-	TRBV19	once	TRBJ2-7	TGTGCCAGTAGTGGCCGGGCCACCTACGAGCAGTACTTC	CASSGRATYEQYF
TRBD2	TRBV10-3	-	TRBJ2-5	TGTGCCATCAGTGACAGCGGGAGGGCCGGAGAGACCCAGTACTTC	CAISDSGRAGETQYF
-	TRBV6-5	-	TRBJ2-7	-	CASSTSDRGSEQYF
-	TRBV5-8	-	TRBJ1-2	TGTGCCAGCAGCTTGCGGTGGAGCGGCTACACCTTC	CASSLRWSGYTF
-	TRBV7-9	-	TRBJ2-2	TGTGCCAGCAGCTTTCAGGCCACCACCGGGGAGCTGTTTTTT	CASSFQATTGELFF
-	TRBV5-1	-	TRBJ1-1	TGCGCCAGCAGCTTGCTCTCTGGCGGGCTAATGAACACTGAAGCTTTCTTT	CASSLLSGGLMNTEAFF
-	TRBV6-1	medium-sized	TRBJ2-1	TGTGCCAGCATCGGCGGGGGCCTAAATGAGCAGTTCTTC	CASIGGGLNEQFF
TRBD1	TRBV7-6	once	TRBJ2-7	TGTGCCAGCAGCGCCCGGGACAGGGGTAACGAGCAGTACTTC	CASSARDRGNEQYF
-	TRBV7-8	few	TRBJ2-3	TGTGCCAGCAGCGCCCTTGGGGGGGCTCGCGCAGATACGCAGTATTTT	CASSALGGARADTQYF
-	TRBV6-1	-	TRBJ2-2	TGTGCCAGCAGAAAAGACATCCTCTACACCGGGGAGCTGTTTTTT	CASRKDILYTGELFF
-	TRBV7-9	-	TRBJ2-2	TGTGCCAGCAGCTCAATGGGCGGGAACACCGGGGAGCTGTTTTTT	CASSSMGGNTGELFF
TRBD2	TRBV2	-	TRBJ2-5	TGTGCCAGCAGTGGCGGCGGGGGGGGAGAGACCCAGTACTTC	CASSGGGGGETQYF
TRBD1	TRBV6-1	-	TRBJ2-3	TGTGCCAGCGAAGGGACAGGGTACACAGATACGCAGTATTTT	CASEGTGYTDTQYF
-	TRBV5-4	-	TRBJ2-3	TGTGCCAGCAGCTTGGGAGGGATTGGCACAGATACGCAGTATTTT	CASSLGGIGTDTQYF
-	TRBV2	-	TRBJ2-1	TGTGCCAGCAGTCCGGACGGGTACAATGAGCAGTTCTTC	CASSPDGYNEQFF
-	TRBV10-1	few	TRBJ2-3	TGCGCCAGCAGTGCAGGGAGGAGCACAGATACGCAGTATTTT	CASSAGRSTDTQYF
TRBD2	TRBV9	-	TRBJ2-3	TGTGCCAGCAGCGTAGTCCCCGCGGGAGTAAGGGATACGCAGTATTTT	CASSVVPAGVRDTQYF
TRBD1	TRBV2	few	TRBJ1-1	TGTGCCAGCAGTGCGGGACAGGGGCACACTGAAGCTTTCTTT	CASSAGQGHTEAFF
-	TRBV27	-	TRBJ1-2	TGTGCCAGCAGTCGGACGGAGAACTATGGCTACACCTTC	CASSRTENYGYTF
-	TRBV7-6	once	TRBJ1-4	TGTGCCAGCAGCTTGGGCAGCAATAATGAAAAACTGTTTTTT	CASSLGSNNEKLFF
-	TRBV6-1	-	TRBJ2-1	TGTGCCAGCAGTAGTCATGGGGGCTACAATGAGCAGTTCTTC	CASSSHGGYNEQFF
-	TRBV5-6	-	TRBJ1-5	TGTGCCAGCAGCACTTCTAGGAATGGCGGCAATCAGCCCCAGCATTTT	CASSTSRNGGNQPQHF
-	TRBV28	few	TRBJ2-1	TGTGCCAGCAGTTTTAGACTAGTCAATGAGCAGTTCTTC	CASSFRLVNEQFF
-	TRBV5-6	-	TRBJ2-3	TGTGCCAGCAGCCCAGGGAGACCCACAGATACGCAGTATTTT	CASSPGRPTDTQYF
TRBD2	TRBV27	-	TRBJ2-3	TGTGCCAGCAGTCAAGGACTAGCGGGAGGGTATGATACGCAGTATTTT	CASSQGLAGGYDTQYF
TRBD2	TRBV11-1	few	TRBJ2-1	TGTGCCAGCAGCTTAACCAGCGGGAGGCACAATGAGCAGTTCTTC	CASSLTSGRHNEQFF
TRBD1	TRBV7-9	-	TRBJ2-2	TGTGCCAGCAGGAAAACAGGGGATCCCGGGGAGCTGTTTTTT	CASRKTGDPGELFF
TRBD1	TRBV19	-	TRBJ1-2	TGTGCCAGTAGTATAGACCGGACAGGGAGTTATGGCTACACCTTC	CASSIDRTGSYGYTF
TRBD1	TRBV6-1	-	TRBJ2-2	TGTGCCAGCAGGAACCCGGGACAGGGATCCGGGGAGCTGTTTTTT	CASRNPGQGSGELFF
-	TRBV7-2	-	TRBJ1-1	TGTGCCAGCAGCTTAATAGGGAGGGGCACTGAAGCTTTCTTT	CASSLIGRGTEAFF
TRBD2	TRBV6-5	-	TRBJ2-5	TGTGCCAGCAGGTCTAGCGGAGCCCAAGAGACCCAGTACTTC	CASRSSGAQETQYF
TRBD2	TRBV6-5	-	TRBJ2-3	TGTGCCAGCAGTTACAGCGGGGGCCCTCGCACAGATACGCAGTATTTT	CASSYSGGPRTDTQYF
-	TRBV10-2	-	TRBJ2-7	TGCGCCAGCAGGTCGGCAGAGGACACCTACGAGCAGTACTTC	CASRSAEDTYEQYF
TRBD1	TRBV5-6	-	TRBJ2-1	TGTGCCAGCAGCCCCGGGGACAGACAATACAATGAGCAGTTCTTC	CASSPGDRQYNEQFF
-	TRBV2	-	TRBJ1-1	TGTGCCAGCAGTGTTAACACTCTTGCGTCGGCTTTCTTT	CASSVNTLASAFF
TRBD1	TRBV5-5	-	TRBJ2-6	TGTGCCAGCAGCCGGTATCGACAGGGGGCTTCTGGGGCCAACGTCCTGACTTTC	CASSRYRQGASGANVLTF
TRBD2	TRBV7-6	-	TRBJ2-7	TGTGCCAGCAGCCCCAGGACTAGCGGGCCCATTTTAGAAGCGTACGAGCAGTACTTC	CASSPRTSGPILEAYEQYF
-	TRBV4-2	-	TRBJ1-1	TGTGCCAGCAGCACTGAGGGGTTTGAAGCTTTCTTT	CASSTEGFEAFF
TRBD1	TRBV6-1	-	TRBJ2-3	TGTGCCAGCAGTGAGACAGGGGTAGGCACAGATACGCAGTATTTT	CASSETGVGTDTQYF
TRBD1	TRBV2	-	TRBJ1-1	TGTGCCAGCCAGGGGGACAGAATGAACACTGAAGCTTTCTTT	CASQGDRMNTEAFF
-	TRBV29-1	-	TRBJ1-2	TGCAGCGTTGACCGGGGTATACATGGCTACACCTTC	CSVDRGIHGYTF
TRBD1	TRBV30	-	TRBJ1-2	TGTGCCTGGAGTACAGGACAGGGGTATGGCTACACCTTC	CAWSTGQGYGYTF
-	TRBV5-4	-	TRBJ1-1	TGTGCCAGCAGCTTGGGAGGGGCTAACACTGAAGCTTTCTTT	CASSLGGANTEAFF
-	TRBV6-5	-	TRBJ2-7	TGTGCCAGCAGTTACTCGACAGGCAAAACCTACGAGCAGTACTTC	CASSYSTGKTYEQYF
TRBD1	TRBV6-5	-	TRBJ1-5	TGTGCCAGCAGTGCCGGACAGGGTGGTAAGCCCCAGCATTTT	CASSAGQGGKPQHF
TRBD1	TRBV9	-	TRBJ1-3	TGTGCCAGCAGCGCCAGACAGGGTGATTTTGGAAACACCATATATTTT	CASSARQGDFGNTIYF
TRBD1	TRBV5-1	few	TRBJ1-2	TGCGCCAGCAGCTGGATACAGGGGATGGCTGGCTACACCTTC	CASSWIQGMAGYTF
-	TRBV14	-	TRBJ2-1	TGTGCCAGCAGCTCTACCCGTATTGAGCAGTTCTTC	CASSSTRIEQFF